This TCR beta chain was obtained from a study of blood T cell repertoires in COVID-19. In the authors' methods: Estimation of nucleated cell counts relied on the amplification of reference gene primers. Profiling relied on immunoSEQ multiplex PCR, and the TCRdb table lists in-frame clones only, not all of them. V, J and clone size are taken as reported in that table, and D and trimming were inferred from the DNA itself. The table lists about 120,000 clones, around 90% of them singletons. The receptor was derived from a woman aged 45 to 65 with acute or convalescent COVID-19. Source material: peripheral blood.

The CDR3 sequence is CASSIRDNYEQYF. CDR3 DNA sequence: TGTGCCAGTAGTATCCGGGACAACTACGAGCAGTACTTC. V and J are TRBV19 and TRBJ2-7, with D tentatively TRBD1 (6 bases). The CDR3 sequence is 13 residues long. Germline CDR1 reads LNHDA; CDR2 reads SQIVND (reference sequence). V was pared by 3 bases and J by 3 bases, with 9 bases between.